Each of the 15 T cell receptor beta chains below was sequenced from the same sample in a study of cytomegalovirus exposure and HLA in healthy donors. Primers for the PCR totalled 60 Vbeta and 13 Jbeta. Sequencing was performed with immunoSEQ multiplex PCR; in TCRdb, only in-frame clones are kept and a portion is missing. The sample shows over 150,000 clones, about 71% of them seen only once. The sample consisted of PBMCs. The receptors were gathered from a young woman in good health and CMV-seronegative.

The CDR3 DNA reads TGTGCCAGCAGCACCCAGGGCTCCTACGAGCAGTACTTC. Its protein product is CASSTQGSYEQYF. The chain uses TRBV7-2 and TRBJ2-7, with a possible D match to TRBD1 (5 bases). V was trimmed by 5 bases and J by 0 bases, leaving 8 bases between them. The CDR3 totals 13 residues. CDR1 and CDR2 (germline): SGHTA, FQGNSA.

The rearrangement links TRBV19 to TRBJ1-1, with 10 bases matching TRBD1. The CDR3 extends over 15 amino acids. With 5 bases clipped from V and 4 bases from J, the junction kept 7 bases outside the gene matches. Germline CDR1 LNHDA, CDR2 SQIVND (reference sequence). CDR3 bases: TGTGCCAGTAGTCTCCGGGACAGGGGAGCCACTGAAGCTTTCTTT. It translates to CASSLRDRGATEAFF.

V gene TRBV7-9 combines with J gene TRBJ2-6; 10 nucleotides line up with TRBD1. J gave up 1 base and V 8 bases, and 8 bases lay outside the gene matches. CDR3 length: 17 amino acids. The germline V gene has CDR1 SEHNR and CDR2 FQNEAQ (reference sequence). This CDR3 is CASGPGTGVSGANVLTF. CDR3 nucleotides: TGTGCCAGCGGACCCGGGACAGGGGTATCTGGGGCCAACGTCCTGACTTTC.

The rearrangement joins TRBV11-2 to TRBJ1-5; perhaps TRBD1 as D (6 bases). This CDR3 comprises 16 residues. From germline, CDR1 is SGHAT and CDR2 FQNNGV. Trimming shortened V by 5 bases and J by 0 bases, and 14 bases separated the two germline ends. The CDR3, as DNA: TGTGCCAGCAGCCTGGACAGCCTCTATAGCAATCAGCCCCAGCATTTT. It codes for CASSLDSLYSNQPQHF.

The chain combines TRBV7-2 with TRBJ1-6, with 7 bases matching TRBD1. J lost 8 bases, V lost 4 bases, and 5 bases had no gene match. The CDR3 has 14 residues. Germline assignment: CDR1 SGHTA and CDR2 FQGNSA. CDR3 nucleotide sequence: TGTGCCAGCAGCTCGGGGGACAGTTATTCACCCCTCCACTTT. It encodes CASSSGDSYSPLHF.

The chain employs TRBV7-8 and TRBJ2-7; TRBD1 aligns across 11 bases. The CDR3 has 15 amino acids. From germline, CDR1 is SGHVS and CDR2 FQNEAQ. The ends lost 7 bases at V and 4 bases at J; junction bases unmatched: 9. The DNA of the CDR3 is TGTGCCAGCATCCTAATGGACAGGGGGCGTTACGAGCAGTACTTC. Translated, it gives CASILMDRGRYEQYF.

The chain is built from TRBV2 and TRBJ2-7; D unclear. This CDR3 has 14 amino acids. The germline CDR1 and CDR2 sequences are SNHLY and FYNNEI. The V gene lost 4 bases and the J gene lost 0 bases, with 10 bases spanning the gap. CDR3: CASSVKQNSYEQYF. The DNA of the CDR3 is TGTGCCAGCAGTGTGAAACAGAACTCCTACGAGCAGTACTTC.

This clone showed up just a few times. The genes are TRBV28 and TRBJ1-1; D not certain. The CDR3 has 15 residues. Germline V gene sequence: CDR1 MDHEN, CDR2 SYDVKM. The V end lost 2 bases, the J end lost 4 bases, and 14 bases lay between the germline ends. Here the CDR3 reads CASSLVNVGSTEAFF. DNA for the CDR3: TGTGCCAGCAGTTTAGTCAATGTCGGTAGCACTGAAGCTTTCTTT.

The chain employs TRBV29-1 and TRBJ1-1, with a possible D match to TRBD1 (5 bases). CDR3 length equals 13 residues. The germline gives CDR1 SQVTM, CDR2 ANQGSEA. V was pared by 3 bases and J by 6 bases, with 14 bases between. The CDR3 sequence: CSVDLGGEAEAFF. CDR3 DNA: TGCAGCGTTGATCTGGGGGGTGAGGCTGAAGCTTTCTTT. Looking up the rest from reference TRBV29-1 and TRBJ1-1 gives the full variable domain: SAVISQKPSRDICQRGTSLTIQCQVDSQVTMMFWYRQQPGQSLTLIATANQGSEATYESGFVIDKFPISRPNLTFSTLTVSNMSPEDSSIYLCSVDLGGEAEAFFGQGTRLTVV.

This clone was recorded once. Here the CDR3 reads CASSFIGLAGAYNEQFF. DNA for the CDR3: TGCGCCAGCAGCTTCATAGGACTAGCGGGAGCATACAATGAGCAGTTCTTC. The V gene is TRBV5-1, the J gene TRBJ2-1, with 13 positions matching TRBD2. Germline V gives CDR1 SGHRS, CDR2 YFSETQ. V trimming: 2 bases; J trimming: 4 bases; junction bases outside the gene matches: 6. This CDR3 is 17 amino acids long.

This clone was detected only a few times. The DNA of the CDR3 is TGTGCCAGCAGTAAGGACAGGACATCCTACGAGCAGTACTTC. This sequence encodes CASSKDRTSYEQYF. The J gene is TRBJ2-7, the V gene TRBV2; 7 nucleotides line up with TRBD1. CDR1 is SNHLY, CDR2 FYNNEI, per germline. V shed 5 bases and J 1 base; nucleotides not matched to a gene: 5. The CDR3 extends over 14 amino acids. Full variable domain (rest looked up from reference TRBV2 and TRBJ2-7): EPEVTQTPSHQVTQMGQEVILRCVPISNHLYFYWYRQILGQKVEFLVSFYNNEISEKSEIFDDQFSVERPDGSNFTLKIRSTKLEDSAMYFCASSKDRTSYEQYFGPGTRLTVT.

The rearrangement links TRBV11-2 to TRBJ2-1; D is undetermined. The germline V gene encodes CDR1 SGHAT and CDR2 FQNNGV. The CDR3 sequence is 12 residues long. The germline V and J ends were trimmed by 0 bases and 8 bases, with 5 bases remaining between them. The CDR3 sequence is CASSLEGDEQFF. CDR3 nucleotide sequence: TGTGCCAGCAGCTTAGAGGGCGATGAGCAGTTCTTC. The full variable domain, in which reference TRBV11-2 and TRBJ2-1 provide the parts outside the CDR3, is EAGVAQSPRYKIIEKRQSVAFWCNPISGHATLYWYQQILGQGPKLLIQFQNNGVVDDSQLPKDRFSAERLKGVDSTLKIQPAKLEDSAVYLCASSLEGDEQFFGPGTRLTVL.

This chain uses TRBV5-1 with TRBJ2-3, with TRBD2 identical over 10 bases. Germline CDR1 reads SGHRS; CDR2 reads YFSETQ. This CDR3 is built from 17 residues. The junction had 10 bases not matched to a gene; V was cut back by 4 bases and J by 2 bases. The CDR3 loop reads CASSPRGGLAYTDTQYF. The CDR3, as DNA: TGCGCCAGCAGCCCCCGGGGGGGACTAGCGTACACAGATACGCAGTATTTT.

The chain links TRBV5-1 to TRBJ1-5, with D unresolved. V was pared by 0 bases and J by 3 bases, with 4 bases between. Germline V CDR1 and CDR2: SGHRS, YFSETQ. CDR3 length equals 13 residues. The DNA for the CDR3 is TGCGCCAGCAGCTTGGAGCCCAATCAGCCCCAGCATTTT. Its translation is CASSLEPNQPQHF.

This chain links TRBV7-3 with TRBJ2-2; no clear D gene. V dropped 5 bases and J dropped 4 bases, with 11 bases sitting between them. The CDR3 runs 14 residues. Germline CDR1 is SGHTA and CDR2 is FQGTGA. The CDR3 is CASSNSISTGELFF. The DNA for the CDR3 is TGTGCCAGCAGCAACAGTATTTCCACCGGGGAGCTGTTTTTT.